This note documents a single T cell receptor beta chain sequence. Its antigen is undetermined. These data originate in a study of siplizumab effects on memory and regulatory T cells. General study findings and limits: Among alloreactive clones, only a minor fraction mapped to unstimulated subsets. Among sequences traceable to unstimulated CD4+ memory cells, alloreactive ones were significantly reduced by siplizumab. Naive or memory phenotype assignment was not possible for roughly 80-95% of proliferating CD4+ or CD8+ clones. Naive T cells looked more diverse than memory cells and looked like major alloresponse contributors.

Clones were sequenced by immunoSEQ multiplex PCR, and TCRdb holds only the in-frame ones, with some missing. The sample contains roughly 100,000 clones, roughly 92% of which appear only once. CDR1 is MNHNS, CDR2 SASEGT, per germline. The ends were cut back, 3 bases at V and 8 bases at J, with 8 bases in the middle. The CDR3 consists of 13 residues. The TCR sequence derives from a human donor in good health. The chain employs TRBV6-1 and TRBJ1-6; the D gene is possibly TRBD1 (5 bases). Material: CD4+ T cells sorted from blood. CDR3 DNA sequence: TGTGCCAGCAGTGAGGCAGGGTATTCACCCCTCCACTTT. Its translation is CASSEAGYSPLHF.